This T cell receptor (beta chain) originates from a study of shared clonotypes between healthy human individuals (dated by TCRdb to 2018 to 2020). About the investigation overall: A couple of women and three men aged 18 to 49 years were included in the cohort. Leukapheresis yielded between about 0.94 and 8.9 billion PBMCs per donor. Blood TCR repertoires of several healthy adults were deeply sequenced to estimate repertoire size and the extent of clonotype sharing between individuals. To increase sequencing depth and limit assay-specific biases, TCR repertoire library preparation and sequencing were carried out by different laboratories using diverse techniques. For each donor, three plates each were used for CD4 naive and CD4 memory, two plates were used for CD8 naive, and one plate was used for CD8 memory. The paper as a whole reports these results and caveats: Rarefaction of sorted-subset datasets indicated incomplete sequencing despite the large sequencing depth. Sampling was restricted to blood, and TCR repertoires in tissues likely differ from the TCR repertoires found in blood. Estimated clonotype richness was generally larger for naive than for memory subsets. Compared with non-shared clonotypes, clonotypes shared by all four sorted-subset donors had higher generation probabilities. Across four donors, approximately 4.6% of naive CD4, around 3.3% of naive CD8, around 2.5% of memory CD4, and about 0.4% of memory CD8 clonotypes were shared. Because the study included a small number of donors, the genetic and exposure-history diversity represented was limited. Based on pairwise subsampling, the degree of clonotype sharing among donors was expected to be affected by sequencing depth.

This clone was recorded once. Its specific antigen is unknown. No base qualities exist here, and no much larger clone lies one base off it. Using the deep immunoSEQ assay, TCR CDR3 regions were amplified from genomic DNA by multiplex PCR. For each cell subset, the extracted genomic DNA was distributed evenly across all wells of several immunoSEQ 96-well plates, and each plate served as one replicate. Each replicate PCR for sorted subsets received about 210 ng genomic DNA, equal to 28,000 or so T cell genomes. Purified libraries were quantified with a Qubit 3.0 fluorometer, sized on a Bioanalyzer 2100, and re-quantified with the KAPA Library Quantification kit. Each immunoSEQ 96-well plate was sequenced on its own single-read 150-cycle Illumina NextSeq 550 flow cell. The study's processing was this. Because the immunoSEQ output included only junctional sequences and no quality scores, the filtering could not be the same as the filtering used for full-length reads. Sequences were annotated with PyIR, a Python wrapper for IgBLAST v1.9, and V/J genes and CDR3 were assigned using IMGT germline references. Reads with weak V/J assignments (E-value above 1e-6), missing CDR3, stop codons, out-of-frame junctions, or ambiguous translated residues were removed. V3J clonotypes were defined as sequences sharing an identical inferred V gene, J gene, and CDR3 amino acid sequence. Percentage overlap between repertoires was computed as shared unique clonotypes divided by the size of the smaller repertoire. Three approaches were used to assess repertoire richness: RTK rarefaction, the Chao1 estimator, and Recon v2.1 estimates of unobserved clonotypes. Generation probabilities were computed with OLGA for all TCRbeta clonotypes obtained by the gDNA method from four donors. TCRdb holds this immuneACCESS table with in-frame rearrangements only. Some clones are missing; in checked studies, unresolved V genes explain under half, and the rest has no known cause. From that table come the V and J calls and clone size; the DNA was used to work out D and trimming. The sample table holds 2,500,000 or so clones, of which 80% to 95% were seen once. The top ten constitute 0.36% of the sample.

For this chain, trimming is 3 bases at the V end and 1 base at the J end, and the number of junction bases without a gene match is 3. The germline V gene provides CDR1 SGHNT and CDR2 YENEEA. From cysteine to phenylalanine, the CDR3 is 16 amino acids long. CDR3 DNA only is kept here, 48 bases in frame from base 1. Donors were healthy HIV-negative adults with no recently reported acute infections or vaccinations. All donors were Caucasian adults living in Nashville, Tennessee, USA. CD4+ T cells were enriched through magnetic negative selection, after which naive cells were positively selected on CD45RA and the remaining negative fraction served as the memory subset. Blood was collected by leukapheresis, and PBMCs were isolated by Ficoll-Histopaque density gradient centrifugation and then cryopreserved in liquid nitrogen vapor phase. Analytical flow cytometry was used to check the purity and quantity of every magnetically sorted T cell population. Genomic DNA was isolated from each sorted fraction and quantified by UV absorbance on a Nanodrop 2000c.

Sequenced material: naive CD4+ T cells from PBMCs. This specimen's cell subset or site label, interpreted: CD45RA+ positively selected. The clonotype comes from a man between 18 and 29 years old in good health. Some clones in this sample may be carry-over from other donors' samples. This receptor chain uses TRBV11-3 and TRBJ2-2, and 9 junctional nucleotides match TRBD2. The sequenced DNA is TGTGCCAGCAGCTTGGGTAGCGGGAGGAACACCGGGGAGCTGTTTTTT. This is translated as CASSLGSGRNTGELFF.